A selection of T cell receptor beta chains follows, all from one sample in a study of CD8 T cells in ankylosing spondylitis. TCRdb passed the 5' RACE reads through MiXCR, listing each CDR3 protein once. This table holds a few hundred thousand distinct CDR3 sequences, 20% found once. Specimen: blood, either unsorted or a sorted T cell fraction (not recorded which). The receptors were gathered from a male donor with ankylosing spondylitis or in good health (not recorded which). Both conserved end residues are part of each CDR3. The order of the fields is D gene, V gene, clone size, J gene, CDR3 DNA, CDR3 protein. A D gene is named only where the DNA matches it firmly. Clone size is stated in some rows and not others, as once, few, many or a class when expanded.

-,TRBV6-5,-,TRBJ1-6,TGTGCCAGCAGTTACTCGATAGGCCTTAATTCACCCCTCCACTTT,CASSYSIGLNSPLHF
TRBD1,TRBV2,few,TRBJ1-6,TGTGCCAGCATCAGGGGGGCAGGTTCACCCCTCCACTTT,CASIRGAGSPLHF
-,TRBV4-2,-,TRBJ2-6,TGTGCCAGCAGCATTCCAGGGGCGCTTTCCTCTGGGGCCAACGTCCTGACTTTC,CASSIPGALSSGANVLTF
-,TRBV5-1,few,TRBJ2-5,TGCGCCAGCAGCTTGGCGGAAATCTTACTATCCGAGACCCAGTACTTC,CASSLAEILLSETQYF
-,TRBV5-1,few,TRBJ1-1,TGCGCCAGCAGCACAGCGGGGGCAAACACTGAAGCTTTCTTT,CASSTAGANTEAFF
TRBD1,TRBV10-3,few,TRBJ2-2,TGTGCCATCAGTGAACGGACAGGGGGCGGGACCGGGGAGCTGTTTTTT,CAISERTGGGTGELFF
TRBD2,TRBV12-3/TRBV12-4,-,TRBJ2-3,TGTGCCAGCACCACCCCCGGACTAGTTTGGAGCACAGATACGCAGTATTTT,CASTTPGLVWSTDTQYF
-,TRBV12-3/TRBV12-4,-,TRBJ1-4,TGTGCCAGCAGTTCATGGACGGCTTCTAATGAAAAACTGTTTTTT,CASSSWTASNEKLFF
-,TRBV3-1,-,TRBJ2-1,TGTGCCAGCAGCCAAGGAGGCTCGCGGGGATGGACCTACAATGAGCAGTTCTTC,CASSQGGSRGWTYNEQFF
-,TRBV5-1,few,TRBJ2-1,TGCGCCAGCAGCTTGCCCCTAGCTGATGAGCAGTTCTTC,CASSLPLADEQFF
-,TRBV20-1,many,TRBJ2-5,TGCAGTGCTAGACGGGCAAGGACGGAGACCCAGTACTTC,CSARRARTETQYF
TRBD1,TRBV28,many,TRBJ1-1,TGTGCCAGCAGTATCACAGGGGCCAACACTGAAGCTTTCTTT,CASSITGANTEAFF
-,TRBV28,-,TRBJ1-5,TGTGCCAGCGTCCTGGGCAGGTGGGGCAATCAGCCCCAGCATTTT,CASVLGRWGNQPQHF
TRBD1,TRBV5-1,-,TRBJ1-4,TGCGCCAGCAGCGAGGGACAGAGAACCTTTCCAAATGAAAAACTGTTTTTT,CASSEGQRTFPNEKLFF
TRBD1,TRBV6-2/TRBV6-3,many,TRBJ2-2,TGTGCCAGCAGTTACTTCGGGACAGGTGGTACCGGGGAGCTGTTTTTT,CASSYFGTGGTGELFF
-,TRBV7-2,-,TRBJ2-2,TGTGCCAGCAGCTTAATTGCAGGATCTAACACCGGGGAGCTGTTTTTT,CASSLIAGSNTGELFF
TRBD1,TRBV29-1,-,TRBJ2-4,TGCAGCGTTCGCGAGGGGGCGGGCAAAAACATTCAGTACTTC,CSVREGAGKNIQYF
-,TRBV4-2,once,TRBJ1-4,TGTGCCAGCAGCCCCTCCCTGGGGTATAATGAAAAACTGTTTTTT,CASSPSLGYNEKLFF
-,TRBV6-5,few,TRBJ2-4,TGTGCCAGCAGTTTCCAGACAGGATCCCAAAACATTCAGTACTTC,CASSFQTGSQNIQYF
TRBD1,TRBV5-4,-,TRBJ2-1,TGTGCCAGCAGCTTGGTGGCAGGGGGATTGCTCTTC,CASSLVAGGLLF
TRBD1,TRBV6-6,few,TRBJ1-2,TGTGCCAGCAGTTCTGGGACAGGGGGCGTCTATGGCTACACCTTC,CASSSGTGGVYGYTF
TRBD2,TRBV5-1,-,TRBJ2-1,TGCGCCAGCAGCCCGGGACTAGCGGGAGGTCTCGACAATGAGCAGTTCTTC,CASSPGLAGGLDNEQFF
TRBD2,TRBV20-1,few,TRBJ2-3,TGCAGTGCTAGGGATAGGAGCGGGATCCCAGATACGCAGTATTTT,CSARDRSGIPDTQYF
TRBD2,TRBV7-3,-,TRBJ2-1,TGTGCCAGCAGACTAGCGGGGTACAATGAGCAGTTCTTC,CASRLAGYNEQFF
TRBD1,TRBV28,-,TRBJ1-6,TGTGCCAGCAGCCTCCACTCGGGACAGGGGACCTCACCCCTCCACTTT,CASSLHSGQGTSPLHF
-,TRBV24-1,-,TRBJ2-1,TGTGCCACCAAATCGCCGGACGCAGCTAGCAATGAGCAGTTCTTC,CATKSPDAASNEQFF
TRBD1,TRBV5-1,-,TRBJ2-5,TGCGCCAGCAGTCCTCCCGGGACAGGGGTAGAGACCCAGTACTTC,CASSPPGTGVETQYF
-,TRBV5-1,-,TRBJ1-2,TGCGCCAGCAGCTTGGCGGCAGGAGCCTATGGCTACACCTTC,CASSLAAGAYGYTF
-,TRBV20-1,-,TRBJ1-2,TGCAGTGCTCCCGGGGCAGGGGTTGCCTATGGCTACACCTTC,CSAPGAGVAYGYTF
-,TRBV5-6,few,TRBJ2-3,TGTGCCAGCAGCCTCGGGACCGCCACAGATACGCAGTATTTT,CASSLGTATDTQYF
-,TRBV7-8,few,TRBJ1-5,TGTGCCAGCAGCTTAGGGCAGGGAGGGCAAATGCCCCAGCATTTT,CASSLGQGGQMPQHF
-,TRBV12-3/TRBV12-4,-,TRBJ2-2,TGTGCCAGCAGTTTAGTTATGGCCGGGGAGCTGTTTTTT,CASSLVMAGELFF
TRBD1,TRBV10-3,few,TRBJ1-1,TGTGCCATCAGTGAGTCAAGGACAGGGCTAATGAACACTGAAGCTTTCTTT,CAISESRTGLMNTEAFF
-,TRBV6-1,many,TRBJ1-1,TGTGCCAGCAGGAAGAAGGGGGGCACTGAAGCTTTCTTT,CASRKKGGTEAFF
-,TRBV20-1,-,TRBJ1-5,TGCAGTGCTAGAGTCCCCCTCGGCTTCGTTACAGGTGATCAGCCCCAGCATTTT,CSARVPLGFVTGDQPQHF
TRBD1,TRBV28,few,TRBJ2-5,TGTGCCAGCAGTTTGGGACAGGGGCCCTACCAAGAGACCCAGTACTTC,CASSLGQGPYQETQYF
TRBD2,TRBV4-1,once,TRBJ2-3,TGCGCCAGCAGCCAAGACCCTGGGACTAGCGGACTCACAGATACGCAGTATTTT,CASSQDPGTSGLTDTQYF
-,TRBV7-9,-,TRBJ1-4,TGTGCCAGCAGCTTAGGAGGGGTCGGTTATGAAAAACTGTTTTTT,CASSLGGVGYEKLFF
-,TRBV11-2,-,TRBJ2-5,TGTGCCAGCAGCCGTACCCCGCAGGGAGGCCGAGAGACCCAGTACTTC,CASSRTPQGGRETQYF
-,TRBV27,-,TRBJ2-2,TGTGCCAGCAGTCCCCCTTTCGGAGTCGGGGAGCTGTTTTTT,CASSPPFGVGELFF
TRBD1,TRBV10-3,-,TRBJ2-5,TGTGCCATCAGTGAAGGGGGCGAAGAGACCCAGTACTTC,CAISEGGEETQYF
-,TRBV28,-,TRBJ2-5,TGTGCCAGCGGCGCCGGGGGACACAATAATTATAAGATCCAAGAGACCCAGTACTTC,CASGAGGHNNYKIQETQYF
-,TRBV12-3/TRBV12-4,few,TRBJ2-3,TGTGCCAGCAGTTTAGTGGTCAGGGGAGATACGCAGTATTTT,CASSLVVRGDTQYF
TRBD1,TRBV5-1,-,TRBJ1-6,TGCGCCAGCAGCTTGGGGGACAGGTCGGATTCACCCCTCCACTTT,CASSLGDRSDSPLHF
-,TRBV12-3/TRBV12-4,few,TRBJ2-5,TGTGCCTCACGGGGGCAAAGAGAGACCCAGTACTTC,CASRGQRETQYF